What follows are 13 T cell receptor beta chains derived from one specimen sequenced in a study of T cell repertoires in cytomegalovirus infection. For these receptors, no antigen is known. TCRdb redid the calling of the reads with MiXCR, one entry per CDR3 protein. Found here are 46,000 or so distinct CDR3 sequences, approximately 22% of them singletons; the top ten hold 15% to 20%. The specimen was PBMCs, sequenced either directly or after in vitro stimulation (not recorded which). All receptors derive from a human donor in good health (CMV status not recorded). Some clones in this sample may be carry-over from other donors' samples.

This clonotype has only one observation. This chain links TRBV4-1 with TRBJ2-1; D unresolved. The CDR3 contains 22 residues. Germline V gene sequence: CDR1 MGHRA, CDR2 YSYEKL. Trimming took off 0 bases at V and 0 bases at J, with 27 bases between the two ends. The CDR3 reads CASSQDHLGGRAGTGSYNEQFF. CDR3 DNA: TGCGCCAGCAGCCAAGATCACTTGGGCGGACGGGCCGGCACGGGCTCCTACAATGAGCAGTTCTTC.

This chain's CDR3 is CASSGTPTDTQYF. The CDR3 bases are TGTGCCTCCTCCGGGACTCCCACAGATACGCAGTATTTT. V gene TRBV2 combines with J gene TRBJ2-3, with D possibly being TRBD2 (6 bases). V lost 11 bases to trimming and J lost 2 bases, with 14 bases between them. CDR1 is SNHLY, CDR2 FYNNEI, per germline. The CDR3 spans 13 residues.

Ten or more counts support this clonotype. V is TRBV6-6 and J is TRBJ2-3; TRBD1 agrees at 10 bases. V gave up 5 bases and J gave up 3 bases; unmatched junction bases: 5. From germline, CDR1 is MNHNY and CDR2 SVGAGI (reference sequence). This CDR3 spans 15 amino acids. CDR3 loop: CASSMPGQGTDTQYF. The CDR3 DNA sequence: TGTGCCAGCAGTATGCCGGGACAGGGGACAGATACGCAGTATTTT.

The chain has TRBV12-3 or TRBV12-4 and TRBJ2-6; D not resolved. V lost 6 bases to trimming and J lost 0 bases, with 3 bases between them. The CDR3 length is 13 residues. The CDR3: CASRFSGANVLTF. Here the CDR3 DNA reads TGTGCCAGCAGGTTCTCTGGGGCCAACGTCCTGACTTTC.

This sequence joins TRBV15 and TRBJ2-7; D possibly corresponds to TRBD2 (6 bases). V shed 0 bases and J shed 6 bases, with 15 bases lying between them. The germline V gene has CDR1 LNHNV and CDR2 YYDKDF (reference sequence). This CDR3 is 15 amino acids long. CDR3 amino acids: CATSREGSGKVEQYF. For the CDR3, the DNA is TGTGCCACCAGCAGAGAAGGTAGCGGCAAAGTCGAGCAGTACTTC.

The genes are TRBV7-9 and TRBJ2-5; D gene unclear. The V end was cut by 4 bases, the J end by 5 bases, with 20 bases between. Germline-derived CDR1 and CDR2 are SEHNR and FQNEAQ (reference sequence). The CDR3 contains 16 residues. Written as DNA, the CDR3 is TGTGCCAGCAGCTCACTAAACAGAAGGGCCGGGGAGACCCAGTACTTC. This sequence encodes CASSSLNRRAGETQYF.

This clonotype was recorded many times. The chain carries TRBV7-2 and TRBJ2-5, with D perhaps matching TRBD1 or TRBD2 (6 bases each). There are 16 residues in the CDR3. CDR1 and CDR2 (germline): SGHTA, FQGNSA. Trimming shortened V by 1 base and J by 5 bases, and 17 bases separated the two germline ends. This CDR3 is CASSLELTRGEETQYF. The CDR3 DNA follows: TGTGCCAGCAGCTTAGAGCTAACTAGGGGGGAGGAGACCCAGTACTTC.

The chain joins TRBV12-3 or TRBV12-4 to TRBJ1-3; unclear D gene. The CDR3 totals 15 residues. Trimming removed 7 bases from V and 0 bases from J, with 13 bases in between. The CDR3 nucleotides are TGTGCCAGCATTCTTTCGGCCGCCTCTGGAAACACCATATATTTT. It encodes CASILSAASGNTIYF.

This clonotype has a handful of counts. The gene calls are TRBV7-8 and TRBJ1-5; D gene ambiguous. The CDR3 has 13 residues. CDR1 SGHVS and CDR2 FQNEAQ come from the germline V gene. The V end lost 0 bases, the J end lost 4 bases, and 4 bases lay between the germline ends. For the CDR3, the DNA is TGTGCCAGCAGCTTAGCGCCGAATCAGCCCCAGCATTTT. Translating gives CASSLAPNQPQHF.

This clonotype has a count of ten or more. The chain links TRBV12-3 or TRBV12-4 to TRBJ2-7, with 7 bases matching TRBD1. Trimming removed 3 bases from V and 2 bases from J; junction bases left unmatched: 7. The CDR3 extends over 15 amino acids. CDR3 amino acids: CASSFTDRRTYEQYF. The DNA for the CDR3 is TGTGCCAGCAGTTTCACGGACAGGAGGACCTACGAGCAGTACTTC.

This clonotype came up many times. The chain combines TRBV7-2 with TRBJ1-1, with a possible D match to TRBD1 (6 bases). Trimming removed 6 bases from V and 1 base from J, with 15 bases in between. The CDR3 is 15 residues long. Germline V gives CDR1 SGHTA, CDR2 FQGNSA. In DNA, the CDR3 is TGTGCCAGCAGTAAATACAGGGTTCGGAACACTGAAGCTTTCTTT. As protein: CASSKYRVRNTEAFF.

The V gene is TRBV6-2 or TRBV6-3, the J gene TRBJ1-2; the D is unclear. V was clipped by 2 bases and J by 8 bases, with 6 bases between them. The CDR3 has 11 amino acids. CDR1 is MNHEY and CDR2 is SVGEGT in the germline V gene. The CDR3 protein is CASSYPKGYTF. The CDR3 DNA follows: TGTGCCAGCAGTTACCCAAAGGGCTACACCTTC.

This clonotype has a count of ten or more. As DNA, the CDR3 is TGTGCCAGCCTCAGCGGGAGGCCCGGTGAGACCCAGTACTTC. Amino acids: CASLSGRPGETQYF. The V gene is TRBV7-2, the J gene TRBJ2-5; the match to TRBD2 covers 9 bases. V was pared by 8 bases and J by 5 bases, with 9 bases of the junction left unmatched. The CDR3 sequence is 14 residues long. Germline CDR1 and CDR2: SGHTA and FQGNSA.